The 8 T cell receptor beta chains presented below share a single source sample, sequenced in a study of CD8+ T cells in alopecia areata. Reverse transcribed after extraction, RNA yielded cDNA as the sequencing template. Assay used: immunoSEQ multiplex PCR; TCRdb lists only in-frame clones, some missing. The sample holds 140,000 to 150,000 clones; roughly 46% are singletons and the top ten take less than 1%. The sequencing here drew on CD4+ T cells sorted from blood, taken at week 0. The source of these receptors is a human donor with alopecia areata.

The chain combines TRBV30 with TRBJ1-2; D is undetermined. Germline V gene data show CDR1 as GTSNPN and CDR2 as SVGIG (reference sequence). This CDR3 is 12 amino acids long. Trimming pared 3 bases from V and 4 bases from J, leaving 9 bases between. CDR3 protein: CAWREKGYGYTF. The CDR3 DNA is TGTGCCTGGAGAGAGAAGGGCTATGGCTACACCTTC.

This clone turned up a few times. The chain recombines TRBV30 with TRBJ1-1; D is uncertain. The germline V gene has CDR1 GTSNPN and CDR2 SVGIG (reference sequence). With 3 bases removed from V and 2 bases from J, the gap between germline ends came to 10 bases. This CDR3 is 13 amino acids long. The CDR3 coding sequence is TGTGCCTGGAGCCCGGCGGAAAACACTGAAGCTTTCTTT. It codes for CAWSPAENTEAFF.

V usage is TRBV28 and J usage is TRBJ2-5; 8 bases are shared with TRBD2. The CDR3 runs to 15 residues. Trimming cost V 3 bases and J 5 bases; bases outside gene matches: 8. Germline CDR1 MDHEN, CDR2 SYDVKM. The CDR3 bases are TGTGCCAGCAGTTTCGGAGCGGGAGAAAGGGAGACCCAGTACTTC. Its translation: CASSFGAGERETQYF. The whole variable domain, filled in from reference TRBV28 and TRBJ2-5, reads DVKVTQSSRYLVKRTGEKVFLECVQDMDHENMFWYRQDPGLGLRLIYFSYDVKMKEKGDIPEGYSVSREKKERFSLILESASTNQTSMYLCASSFGAGERETQYFGPGTRLLVL.

This chain links TRBV7-9 with TRBJ2-5; the D is unclear. The CDR3 runs to 14 residues. V lost 1 base and J lost 5, with 11 bases in between. Germline V lookup: CDR1 SEHNR, CDR2 FQNEAQ (reference sequence). The CDR3 spells CASSLDHSLETQYF. The CDR3 DNA is TGTGCCAGCAGCTTAGATCACAGTTTGGAGACCCAGTACTTC.

The rearrangement uses TRBV29-1 and TRBJ2-7; TRBD1 is a possible D gene (5 bases). This CDR3 has 14 residues. V dropped 7 bases and J dropped 0 bases, with 16 bases sitting between them. Germline V gives CDR1 SQVTM, CDR2 ANQGSEA. This CDR3 is CSAILGLSSYEQYF. The CDR3 bases are TGCAGCGCCATCTTGGGGCTGAGCTCCTACGAGCAGTACTTC.

CDR3 DNA: TGTGCCAGCCACCCCCCGGGAGCATACAATGAGCAGTTCTTC. Translating gives CASHPPGAYNEQFF. The chain has TRBV5-6 and TRBJ2-1, with TRBD2 as a possible D gene (6 bases). Germline CDR1 SGHDT, CDR2 YYEEEE. V was cut by 7 bases and J by 4 bases, with 15 bases left in between. This CDR3 has 14 amino acids.

This clone was observed a handful of times. The chain joins TRBV19 to TRBJ2-2; perhaps TRBD1 as D (6 bases). Germline-derived CDR1 and CDR2 are LNHDA and SQIVND (reference sequence). V was trimmed by 6 bases and J by 6 bases, leaving 14 bases between them. This CDR3 is built from 14 residues. This chain's CDR3 is CASRDRGRPGELFF. The CDR3, as DNA: TGTGCCAGTAGGGACAGAGGTCGTCCCGGGGAGCTGTTTTTT.

This chain connects TRBV29-1 to TRBJ2-1, with TRBD1 matching over 10 bases. The junction had 3 bases not matched to a gene; V was cut back by 3 bases and J by 7 bases. CDR3 length: 13 residues. Germline V gene lookup returns CDR1 SQVTM and CDR2 ANQGSEA. The CDR3 sequence: CSVEGQGRNEQFF. DNA for the CDR3: TGCAGCGTTGAGGGACAGGGGCGGAATGAGCAGTTCTTC.